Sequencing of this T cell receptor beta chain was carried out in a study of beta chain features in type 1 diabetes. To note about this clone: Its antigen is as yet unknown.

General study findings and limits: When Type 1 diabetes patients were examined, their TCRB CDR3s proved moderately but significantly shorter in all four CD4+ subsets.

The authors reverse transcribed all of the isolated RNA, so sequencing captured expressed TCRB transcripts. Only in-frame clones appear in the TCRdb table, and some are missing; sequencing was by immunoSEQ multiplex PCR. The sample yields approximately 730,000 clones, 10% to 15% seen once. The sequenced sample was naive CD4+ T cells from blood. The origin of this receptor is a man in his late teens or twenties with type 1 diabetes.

The CDR3, as DNA: TGTGCCAGCACATCCTCGAGCGAAAAACTGTTTTTT. Translated: CASTSSSEKLFF. This chain joins TRBV2 and TRBJ1-4; D gene unclear. Germline values: CDR1 SNHLY, CDR2 FYNNEI. The CDR3 is 12 residues long. The ends were cut back, 7 bases at V and 8 bases at J, with 11 bases in the middle.